These T cell receptor beta chains were read from a single sample in a study of blood T cells in healthy people across ages. From the 5' RACE reads, TCRdb called clonotypes with MiXCR, one entry per CDR3 protein. The sample records around 1.5 million distinct CDR3 sequences, approximately 60% being singletons. The sample consisted of blood. The receptor set was obtained from a man in his late teens or twenties in good health. The CDR3 runs from the conserved cysteine through the conserved F or W. Fields, in order: clone size, J gene, V gene, D gene, CDR3 DNA, CDR3 protein. The D gene is left open where the match is weak. Clone size, where shown, is once, few, many, or a class for clones that have expanded.

>-|TRBJ1-2|TRBV4-1|TRBD1
TGCGCCAGCAGCCAAGTTCCTCAGACAGGGGTAAACTATGACTACACCTTC
CASSQVPQTGVNYDYTF
>-|TRBJ2-4|TRBV4-1|-
TGCGCCAGCAGCCCCACGGCAGCCCGTATTCAGTACTTC
CASSPTAARIQYF
>-|TRBJ2-2|TRBV20-1|-
TGCAGTGCTAGAGACCAGGAACCCGGGGAGCTGTTTTTT
CSARDQEPGELFF
>-|TRBJ1-2|TRBV14|-
TGTGCCAGCAGCCAAGTCTATGGCTACACCTTC
CASSQVYGYTF
>-|TRBJ2-7|TRBV27|-
TGTGCCAGCAGTTTTAGGAGACAGGCCTTGGACGAGCAGTACTTC
CASSFRRQALDEQYF
>-|TRBJ1-6|TRBV15|TRBD1
TGTGCCACCAGCAGAGGCCCGACAGGGATTAATTCACCCCTCCACTTT
CATSRGPTGINSPLHF
>-|TRBJ1-2|TRBV5-4|-
TGTGCCAGCAGCTTGCTCTCTGGCACGATCTATGGCTACACCTTC
CASSLLSGTIYGYTF
>-|TRBJ2-4|TRBV14|-
TGTGCCAGCAGCCAAGATTGGGGACTTGGCAAAAACATTCAGTACTTC
CASSQDWGLGKNIQYF
>-|TRBJ2-7|TRBV2|-
TGTGCCAGCAGTGAACCAGGCTTGTCCTACGAGCAGTACTTC
CASSEPGLSYEQYF
>-|TRBJ1-6|TRBV10-3|-
TGTGCCATCAGTAGGGACGGCAGGGCTGATTCACCCCTCCACTTT
CAISRDGRADSPLHF
>-|TRBJ1-6|TRBV9|TRBD1
TGTGCCAGCAGAGGGACAGGACCCCTCCACTTT
CASRGTGPLHF
>-|TRBJ1-4|TRBV6-2/TRBV6-3|TRBD1
TGTGCCAGCACAAGGGACAGATCAACTAATGAAAAACTGTTTTTT
CASTRDRSTNEKLFF
>-|TRBJ1-2|TRBV5-6|TRBD1
TGTGCCAGCAGTCGGGTAGGGACAGTTTATGGCTACACCTTC
CASSRVGTVYGYTF
>-|TRBJ2-1|TRBV6-6|TRBD1
TGTGCCAGCAGTTACGCGGGACAGGGGAACAATGAGCAGTTCTTC
CASSYAGQGNNEQFF
>few|TRBJ1-2|TRBV6-5|-
TGTGCCAGCAGAGAAGCGGGACACCTAGTTGGCTACACCTTC
CASREAGHLVGYTF
>-|TRBJ2-5|TRBV12-5|TRBD1
TGTGCTAGTGGTTTGGCCGGGACAGCCCAAGAGACCCAGTACTTC
CASGLAGTAQETQYF
>-|TRBJ2-7|TRBV4-3|TRBD2
TGCGCCAGCAGCCTATCTAGCGGGGGAAATTCAAGGCTACACGAGCAGTACTTC
CASSLSSGGNSRLHEQYF
>-|TRBJ1-2|TRBV20-1|TRBD1
TGCAGTGCTAGAGGAGGACAGGGGACGTACTATGGCTACACCTTC
CSARGGQGTYYGYTF
>few|TRBJ1-4|TRBV29-1|-
TGCAGCGGAGACAGTACTTTAATGTGGAAACTGTTTTTT
CSGDSTLMWKLFF
>-|TRBJ2-2|TRBV5-1|-
TGCGCACCGGGGGAGCTGTTTTTT
CAPGELFF
>-|TRBJ1-4|TRBV10-2|-
TGCGCCAGCAGTGAGTTAGGGGGGGTTGAACTGTTTTTT
CASSELGGVELFF
>many|TRBJ2-3|TRBV12-3/TRBV12-4|-
TGTGCCAGCAGCCTCGTTGCAGATACGCAGTATTTT
CASSLVADTQYF
>-|TRBJ2-7|TRBV20-1|-
TGCAGTGCTAGAACCGCTCGGGCAGCTTCCTACGAGCAGTACTTC
CSARTARAASYEQYF
>many|TRBJ2-3|TRBV4-1|-
TGTGCCAGCAGCCAAGGGGAGGGCACAGATACGCAGTATTTT
CASSQGEGTDTQYF
>few|TRBJ1-2|TRBV11-2|TRBD1
TGTGCCAGCAGCCCCTTGACAGGGGGGTATAACTATGGCTACACCTTC
CASSPLTGGYNYGYTF
>-|TRBJ2-5|TRBV4-3|-
TGCGCCAGCAGCCAAGAGAGGGAAGAGACCCAGTACTTC
CASSQEREETQYF
>once|TRBJ1-3|TRBV29-1|-
TGCAGCGTTGACAGCACAGATGGAAACACCATATATTTT
CSVDSTDGNTIYF
>-|TRBJ1-1|TRBV2|TRBD1
TGTGCCAGCCAAGACAGGGGGTTCACTGAAGCTTTCTTT
CASQDRGFTEAFF
>-|TRBJ1-1|TRBV10-2|-
TGCGCCAGCAGTGAGTCACGTATGAACACTGAAGCTTTCTTT
CASSESRMNTEAFF
>-|TRBJ2-5|TRBV21-1|-
TGTGCCAGCAGCAGTCTGCCGGGACTCTTAGAGCGGTACTTC
CASSSLPGLLERYF
>-|TRBJ2-2|TRBV6-5|-
TGTGCCAGCAGTTACTCGGGGCAGGGCCGTAACACCGGGGAGCTGTTTTTT
CASSYSGQGRNTGELFF
>-|TRBJ2-2|TRBV4-1|-
TGCGCCAGCAGCGGGGTTAATTCGAACACCGGGGAGCTGTTTTTT
CASSGVNSNTGELFF
>-|TRBJ2-7|TRBV28|-
TGTGCCAGCAGGCTCAGGTACGAGCAGTACTTC
CASRLRYEQYF
>-|TRBJ2-1|TRBV11-2|-
TGTGCCCGCATCGAACGGGGTGAGCAGTTCTTC
CARIERGEQFF
>few|TRBJ1-4|TRBV9|-
TGTGCCAGCAGCGCCCAGGGCCCTAATGAAAAACTGTTTTTT
CASSAQGPNEKLFF
>-|TRBJ2-1|TRBV12-3/TRBV12-4|-
TGTGCCAGCAGTTTCCTGCCCCTCCGGGTCAATGAGCAGTTCTTC
CASSFLPLRVNEQFF
>-|TRBJ2-1|TRBV29-1|TRBD2
TGCAGCGTTCGAGGACTAGCGGGGTTCTCCTACAATGAGCAGTTCTTC
CSVRGLAGFSYNEQFF
>-|TRBJ2-1|TRBV9|TRBD1
TGTGCCAGCAGCTCGGGGACAGGGGGAATTAGAAATGAGCAGTTCTTC
CASSSGTGGIRNEQFF
>-|TRBJ2-1|TRBV6-1|-
TGTGCCAGCAGTGTGGAGGGGGGGCTCGATGAGCAGTTCTTC
CASSVEGGLDEQFF
>-|TRBJ2-7|TRBV20-1|-
TGCAGTGCTAGAGTGGAGGATTACGAGCAGTACTTC
CSARVEDYEQYF
>-|TRBJ2-1|TRBV20-1|-
TGCAGTGCTGAACGGGACTTTAACAATGAGCAGTTCTTC
CSAERDFNNEQFF
>-|TRBJ1-2|TRBV29-1|TRBD1
TGCAGCGTTCTCGGACAGGGAAGCGGCTACACCTTC
CSVLGQGSGYTF
>once|TRBJ2-4|TRBV27|TRBD2
TGTGCCAGCAGCCCCGGGCTAGCGGTCGGGGGAGCCAAAAACATTCAGTACTTC
CASSPGLAVGGAKNIQYF